One and the same sample provided the 25 T cell receptor beta chains below, sequenced in a study of monozygotic twins with inflammatory bowel disease. TCRdb re-called the 5' RACE reads and shows each CDR3 protein once, DNA omitted. The clone table shows around 220,000 distinct CDR3 sequences, with the ten largest holding around 7.7%. What was sequenced was blood. The source of these receptors is a human donor with ulcerative colitis or Crohn's disease, or a healthy co-twin of an affected twin (not recorded which).

The chain links TRBV7-6 to TRBJ1-5; TCRdb calls TRBD1, which cannot be checked without DNA. This CDR3 contains 17 residues. CDR1 is SGHVS, CDR2 FNYEAQ, per germline. Here the CDR3 reads CASSPYAGDGSNQPQHF.

This sequence joins TRBV27 and TRBJ1-2. The CDR3 extends over 14 amino acids. CDR1 and CDR2 (germline): MNHEY, SMNVEV (reference sequence). CDR3 sequence: CASRELDAGYGYTF.

This chain connects TRBV20-1 to TRBJ2-1. In germline, CDR1 is DFQATT, CDR2 SNEGSKA (reference sequence). This CDR3 is 15 amino acids long. CDR3: CSARDRNYVNNEQFF.

The rearrangement joins TRBV30 to TRBJ1-5; lacking DNA, the TRBD1 call made by TCRdb goes unchecked. Germline CDR1 reads GTSNPN; CDR2 reads SVGIG (reference sequence). This CDR3 is 16 amino acids long. This CDR3 reads CAWSVRGSGPNQPQHF. Variable domain in full (rest from reference TRBV30 and TRBJ1-5): SQTIHQWPATLVQPVGSPLSLECTVEGTSNPNLYWYRQAAGRGLQLLFYSVGIGQISSEVPQNLSASRPQDRQFILSSKKLLLSDSGFYLCAWSVRGSGPNQPQHFGDGTRLSIL.

The chain links TRBV12-3 or TRBV12-4 to TRBJ1-2. The CDR3 runs to 13 residues. The CDR3 loop reads CASTLGANYGYTF.

The genes are TRBV29-1 and TRBJ1-3; TCRdb outputs TRBD1, but without DNA this stays unchecked. In germline, CDR1 is SQVTM, CDR2 ANQGSEA. CDR3 length: 16 amino acids. The CDR3 spells CSVEDSGDIAGNTIYF.

This sequence joins TRBV5-1 and TRBJ1-6; as DNA is missing, the TRBD1 call by TCRdb cannot be tested. CDR1 SGHRS and CDR2 YFSETQ come from the germline V gene. The CDR3 has 15 residues. The chain's CDR3 is CASSPRTGTDSPLQF.

The chain links TRBV20-1 to TRBJ2-1; the TCRdb call, TRBD2, lacks DNA for checking. The germline CDR1 and CDR2 sequences are DFQATT and SNEGSKA (reference sequence). This CDR3 has 14 amino acids. The CDR3 reads CSAKGEERANEQFF.

The rearrangement uses TRBV7-9 and TRBJ1-4; checking the TCRdb D call of TRBD1 is not possible without DNA. CDR1 SEHNR and CDR2 FQNEAQ come from the germline V gene (reference sequence). This CDR3 region has 14 residues. CDR3 region: CASSYGQESEKLFF.

This chain joins TRBV28 and TRBJ2-3; TCRdb picks TRBD1, but there is no DNA to check that call. Germline V lookup: CDR1 MDHEN, CDR2 SYDVKM. The CDR3 has 16 residues. The CDR3 here is CASSSRQVTSTDTQYF.

The chain recombines TRBV6-1 with TRBJ2-5; TCRdb names TRBD2, which stays unverified in the absence of DNA. Germline V gene lookup returns CDR1 MNHNS and CDR2 SASEGT. This CDR3 region has 15 residues. CDR3 region: CASSSGGATEETQYF.

V is TRBV20-1 and J is TRBJ2-5; absent DNA, TCRdb's TRBD1 call cannot be checked. The CDR3 loop spans 12 amino acids. Germline V CDR1 and CDR2: DFQATT, SNEGSKA (reference sequence). The CDR3 sequence: CSAPGPQETQYF.

This rearrangement joins TRBV5-1 to TRBJ2-3; absent DNA, TCRdb's TRBD1 call cannot be checked. The CDR3 totals 15 residues. Germline V CDR1 and CDR2: SGHRS, YFSETQ. This CDR3 is CASSLTGGRADTQYF.

The V and J genes are TRBV20-1 and TRBJ1-2; absent DNA, TCRdb's TRBD1 call cannot be checked. This CDR3 has 12 residues. CDR1 and CDR2 from the germline V gene are DFQATT and SNEGSKA (reference sequence). The CDR3 spells CSARDRGLGYTF.

This chain links TRBV7-6 with TRBJ2-5; the TCRdb call, TRBD2, lacks DNA for checking. Germline values: CDR1 SGHVS, CDR2 FNYEAQ. CDR3 length equals 15 residues. The CDR3 is CASSRGLRPQETQYF.

V and J are TRBV12-3 or TRBV12-4 and TRBJ2-4; the TRBD2 assignment by TCRdb is unverifiable without DNA. The CDR3 extends over 12 amino acids. The CDR3 spells CASLGSRVMQYF.

This rearrangement joins TRBV7-9 to TRBJ2-1; TCRdb calls TRBD2, which cannot be checked without DNA. Germline CDR1 SEHNR, CDR2 FQNEAQ (reference sequence). The CDR3 contains 20 residues. The CDR3 spells CASSLDTPGLAGGLGNEQFF.

The chain combines TRBV14 with TRBJ2-7. The germline CDR1 and CDR2 sequences are SGHDN and FVKESK. The CDR3 has 12 amino acids. The CDR3 loop reads CASSQEGSEQYF.

This sequence joins TRBV12-3 or TRBV12-4 and TRBJ1-1; TCRdb proposes TRBD1, but this gene call is untestable without DNA. This CDR3 has 14 residues. CDR3 protein: CASSFRTENTEAFF.

The rearrangement uses TRBV18 and TRBJ1-2. The CDR3 extends over 13 amino acids. Germline V CDR1 and CDR2: KGHSH, LQKENI. CDR3 residues: CASSPDADYGYTF.

The chain joins TRBV27 to TRBJ2-7; no DNA is available, so the TRBD1 call from TCRdb remains unchecked. This CDR3 contains 12 residues. Germline CDR1 reads MNHEY; CDR2 reads SMNVEV (reference sequence). CDR3: CASSFGGFEQYF.

The rearrangement links TRBV28 to TRBJ2-3; TCRdb reports TRBD2, a call that lacks DNA to check it against. CDR1 and CDR2 (germline): MDHEN, SYDVKM. This CDR3 comprises 15 residues. The CDR3 sequence: CASMGLAELTDTQYF.

This CDR3 is CASSTHLGGQPQHF. J is TRBJ1-5 and V is TRBV12-3 or TRBV12-4; the TRBD1 assignment by TCRdb is unverifiable without DNA. The CDR3 sequence is 14 residues long.

V and J are TRBV6-1 and TRBJ2-7; TCRdb picks TRBD1, but there is no DNA to check that call. This CDR3 region has 14 residues. Germline CDR1 MNHNS, CDR2 SASEGT. The CDR3 sequence: CASRIKGDRYEQYF.

The V and J genes are TRBV28 and TRBJ2-7; TCRdb names TRBD2, which stays unverified in the absence of DNA. CDR1 is MDHEN, CDR2 SYDVKM, per germline. CDR3 length: 15 residues. The CDR3 spells CASIPHSGRPYEQYF.